The 28 T cell receptor beta chains given below trace back to one sample, sequenced in a study. Cells sorted as Tregs were CD4+, CD25+ and CD127-/low. TCRdb re-called the 5' RACE reads with MiXCR, one entry per CDR3 protein. The sample has about 42,000 distinct CDR3 sequences, around 20% seen once. The specimen sequenced was Tregs sorted from blood. All receptors derive from a female donor with breast cancer.

The V gene is TRBV12-3 or TRBV12-4, the J gene TRBJ2-5; a possible D gene is TRBD1 (6 bases). This CDR3 spans 17 amino acids. V lost 3 bases and J 4 bases, leaving 21 bases between the germline ends. In nucleotides, the CDR3 is TGTGCCAGCAGTTTTCGTGGCAGGGGTGTGTTACTAGAGACCCAGTACTTC. Its protein product is CASSFRGRGVLLETQYF.

In this sample, this clonotype turned up a few times. The CDR3 sequence is CASSPRAGGEAFF. The CDR3, as DNA: TGTGCCAGCAGCCCGCGGGCTGGGGGTGAAGCTTTCTTT. The chain uses TRBV3-1 and TRBJ1-1; D perhaps matches TRBD1 (5 bases). V was trimmed by 4 bases and J by 7 bases, leaving 13 bases between them. Germline loops: CDR1 LGHDT, CDR2 YNNKEL (reference sequence). The CDR3 totals 13 residues. Full variable domain (missing parts from reference TRBV3-1 and TRBJ1-1): DTAVSQTPKYLVTQMGNDKSIKCEQNLGHDTMYWYKQDSKKFLKIMFSYNNKELIINETVPNRFSPKSPDKAHLNLHINSLELGDSAVYFCASSPRAGGEAFFGQGTRLTVV.

This clonotype has a handful of counts. The chain is built from TRBV6-1 and TRBJ1-5; 8 bases map to TRBD1. V was clipped by 4 bases and J by 3 bases; unmatched bases: 17. Germline V CDR1 and CDR2: MNHNS, SASEGT. The CDR3 is 19 amino acids. The CDR3 sequence: CASSGGDRIVIIDNQPQHF. CDR3 bases: TGTGCCAGCAGTGGGGGGGACAGGATCGTTATTATCGACAATCAGCCCCAGCATTTT.

About this clonotype itself: This may stem from a read error, because a much larger clone lies one nucleotide away. The chain uses TRBV20-1 and TRBJ1-2; no definite D call. The V gene's germline CDR1 is DFQATT and CDR2 SNEGSKA (reference sequence). Trimming stripped 0 bases from V and 4 bases from J, with 6 bases between. This CDR3 has 12 amino acids. In nucleotides, the CDR3 is TGCAGTGCTAGAGACGGGCCCTATGGCTACACCTTC. It specifies CSARDGPYGYTF.

The CDR3: CSAGWTPGQGARYGYTF. CDR3 coding DNA: TGCAGTGCTGGTTGGACCCCCGGACAGGGAGCTCGCTATGGCTACACCTTC. This chain connects TRBV20-1 to TRBJ1-2; TRBD1 matches at 8 bases. This CDR3 is 17 amino acids long. The trim removed 5 bases at V and 4 bases at J, leaving 18 bases unmatched. Germline V gene data show CDR1 as DFQATT and CDR2 as SNEGSKA (reference sequence).

This clonotype has ten or more counts. This chain joins TRBV4-1 and TRBJ1-1; D not certain. The CDR3 is made up of 15 amino acids. Between the trimmed V and J ends, which lost 1 base and 0 bases, there was a span of 9 bases. CDR1 is MGHRA, CDR2 YSYEKL, per germline. The CDR3 sequence is CASSQARRLNTEAFF. Written as DNA, the CDR3 is TGCGCCAGCAGCCAAGCCAGGCGACTGAACACTGAAGCTTTCTTT.

The rearrangement links TRBV12-5 to TRBJ2-3; D tentatively fits TRBD1 or TRBD2 (5 bases each). Germline assignment: CDR1 LGHNT and CDR2 FRNRAP. CDR3 size: 13 residues. V lost 6 bases, J lost 3 bases, and 10 bases lay in between. CDR3 protein: CASGRGWTDTQYF. The CDR3 DNA reads TGTGCTAGTGGCCGGGGCTGGACAGATACGCAGTATTTT.

The J gene is TRBJ2-7, the V gene TRBV12-3 or TRBV12-4; D gene unclear. V was pared by 0 bases and J by 8 bases, with 8 bases between. The CDR3 spans 12 residues. DNA for the CDR3: TGTGCCAGCAGTTTAGCGCTTAACCAGCAGTACTTC. It yields the protein CASSLALNQQYF.

This clonotype was observed at least ten times. The chain links TRBV29-1 to TRBJ1-2; possible D gene TRBD1, 6 bases. The CDR3 has 13 amino acids. The germline gives CDR1 SQVTM, CDR2 ANQGSEA. Trimming left V 4 bases short and J 3 bases short, with 12 bases between. The CDR3, as DNA: TGCAGCGTTGTAGGGGACAACGACTATGGCTACACCTTC. Amino acid sequence: CSVVGDNDYGYTF.

The chain combines TRBV7-2 with TRBJ2-7, with a possible D match to TRBD1 (6 bases). The germline V gene has CDR1 SGHTA and CDR2 FQGNSA. The CDR3 is made up of 13 amino acids. With 4 bases removed from V and 6 bases from J, the gap between germline ends came to 13 bases. The CDR3 loop reads CASSWSGDGEQYF. As DNA, the CDR3 is TGTGCCAGCAGCTGGTCAGGGGACGGCGAGCAGTACTTC.

The chain recombines TRBV20-1 with TRBJ2-3; a possible D gene is TRBD1 (5 bases). CDR3 size: 15 residues. V was cut by 3 bases and J by 3 bases, with 16 bases left in between. Germline V gene data show CDR1 as DFQATT and CDR2 as SNEGSKA (reference sequence). CDR3 in DNA: TGCAGTGCTAGCCAAGCTTATAGGGGTACAGATACGCAGTATTTT. Amino acid sequence: CSASQAYRGTDTQYF.

This clonotype was picked up a small number of times. In DNA, the CDR3 is TGTGCCAGCAGCGTAGCCCCTAGCGGGAGAAATGAGCAGTTCTTC. It specifies CASSVAPSGRNEQFF. The genes are TRBV9 and TRBJ2-1; 10 bases line up with TRBD2. CDR1 SGDLS and CDR2 YYNGEE come from the germline V gene. V gave up 0 bases and J gave up 7 bases; unmatched junction bases: 4. There are 15 residues in the CDR3. Full variable domain (remainder filled in from reference TRBV9 and TRBJ2-1): DSGVTQTPKHLITATGQRVTLRCSPRSGDLSVYWYQQSLDQGLQFLIQYYNGEERAKGNILERFSAQQFPDLHSELNLSSLELGDSALYFCASSVAPSGRNEQFFGPGTRLTVL.

This sequence joins TRBV27 and TRBJ2-1; 7 bases match TRBD2. J was trimmed by 3 bases and V by 4 bases; bases with no gene match: 3. The CDR3 runs to 14 residues. CDR1 is MNHEY, CDR2 SMNVEV, per germline (reference sequence). CDR3 nucleotides: TGTGCCAGCAGTTGGGGGGGGATCTACAATGAGCAGTTCTTC. This codes for CASSWGGIYNEQFF.

In its sample, this clonotype was seen many times. CDR3 DNA: TGCAGTGCTCCTAGAAGGGCGGGAGGGCCCCACGAGCAGTACTTC. It yields the protein CSAPRRAGGPHEQYF. The chain links TRBV20-1 to TRBJ2-7; TRBD2 aligns across 9 bases. Germline CDR1 is DFQATT and CDR2 is SNEGSKA (reference sequence). This CDR3 spans 15 amino acids. V lost 5 bases and J lost 5; bases outside the gene matches: 13.

The CDR3 protein is CSARARQGVGPRQETQYF. The CDR3, as DNA: TGCAGTGCTAGGGCTCGACAGGGAGTGGGGCCAAGACAAGAGACCCAGTACTTC. The genes are TRBV20-1 and TRBJ2-5, with TRBD1 identical over 7 bases. Germline CDR1 DFQATT, CDR2 SNEGSKA (reference sequence). V lost 3 bases to trimming and J lost 2 bases; unmatched junction nucleotides: 18. The CDR3 totals 18 residues.

This clonotype was detected ten times or more. The chain carries TRBV5-1 and TRBJ2-5, with D uncertain. CDR1 and CDR2 from the germline V gene are SGHRS and YFSETQ. This CDR3 contains 15 residues. The V end was cut by 1 base, the J end by 0 bases, with 10 bases between. This CDR3 is CASSLRSYHQETQYF. The CDR3 DNA reads TGCGCCAGCAGCTTGAGAAGTTACCACCAAGAGACCCAGTACTTC.

This clonotype was detected only a few times. The chain is built from TRBV19 and TRBJ2-7; TRBD1 matches 7 bases. The CDR3 extends over 14 amino acids. Germline values: CDR1 LNHDA, CDR2 SQIVND (reference sequence). Trimming took 1 base from V and 1 from J; bases not matched to a gene: 1. CDR3 residues: CASSIGDRSYEQYF. The CDR3 bases are TGTGCCAGTAGTATAGGGGACAGATCCTACGAGCAGTACTTC.

Worth noting for this clonotype: A much more abundant neighbour one base away suggests this may be a read error. The CDR3 DNA sequence: TGTACCAGCAGCCCCCGGACTACCACCGGGGAGCTGTTTTTT. Its protein product is CTSSPRTTTGELFF. V and J are TRBV7-3 and TRBJ2-2, with a weak D call TRBD2 (6 bases). Germline V lookup: CDR1 SGHTA, CDR2 FQGTGA. CDR3 length: 14 residues. Complete variable domain (other parts from reference TRBV7-3 and TRBJ2-2): GAGVSQTPSNKVTEKGKYVELRCDPISGHTALYWYRQSLGQGPEFLIYFQGTGAADDSGLPNDRFFAVRPEGSVSTLKIQRTERGDSAVYLCTSSPRTTTGELFFGEGSRLTVL.

A note on this clonotype: A read error may explain this, as a much larger clone is one base away. V usage is TRBV7-3 and J usage is TRBJ1-2; the match to TRBD1 covers 8 bases. This CDR3 has 15 amino acids. Germline lookup yields CDR1 SGHTA and CDR2 FQGTGA. The CDR3 DNA reads as TGTGCCGGCAGCCCGACAGGGGACCCTAACTATGGCTACACCTTC. Translated: CAGSPTGDPNYGYTF.

The table lists this clonotype with many counts. This chain uses TRBV7-2 with TRBJ2-7; D is possibly TRBD1 (6 bases). Germline CDR1 SGHTA, CDR2 FQGNSA. Trimming removed 0 bases from V and 2 bases from J, with 11 bases in between. The CDR3 length is 15 residues. The CDR3 coding sequence is TGTGCCAGCAGCTTAGCCAGGGGAAGCGCCTACGAGCAGTACTTC. Its translation: CASSLARGSAYEQYF. Full variable domain (remainder filled in from reference TRBV7-2 and TRBJ2-7): GAGVSQSPSNKVTEKGKDVELRCDPISGHTALYWYRQSLGQGLEFLIYFQGNSAPDKSGLPSDRFSAERTGGSVSTLTIQRTQQEDSAVYLCASSLARGSAYEQYFGPGTRLTVT.

There are many counts of this clonotype. V and J are TRBV12-3 or TRBV12-4 and TRBJ2-6; D is uncertain. Trimming removed 8 bases at V and 0 bases at J, with 14 bases between. CDR3 size: 16 residues. The DNA of the CDR3 is TGTGCCAGCCGCTCGGTGGTGTTCTCTGGGGCCAACGTCCTGACTTTC. Encoded protein: CASRSVVFSGANVLTF.

At least ten counts were recorded for this clonotype. This chain connects TRBV9 to TRBJ2-5; D is possibly TRBD1 (5 bases). V was clipped by 0 bases and J by 5 bases, with 14 bases between them. The length of the CDR3 is 15 residues. Germline V gene sequence: CDR1 SGDLS, CDR2 YYNGEE. CDR3 DNA: TGTGCCAGCAGCGTAGAGGGGCATAACGGGGAGACCCAGTACTTC. Amino acid sequence: CASSVEGHNGETQYF.

The CDR3 sequence is CGASHPQEIYGYTF. The CDR3 DNA follows: TGCGGCGCTAGTCATCCCCAGGAGATCTATGGCTACACCTTC. V and J are TRBV20-1 and TRBJ1-2; no firm D call. This CDR3 is built from 14 residues. Germline assignment: CDR1 DFQATT and CDR2 SNEGSKA (reference sequence).

CDR3 amino acids: CASSFLTGLRTSGYTF. CDR3 nucleotides: TGTGCCAGCAGTTTCCTAACGGGACTCAGGACAAGTGGCTACACCTTC. The chain joins TRBV28 to TRBJ1-2; a weak D match, TRBD1 (5 bases). This CDR3 is 16 amino acids long. Germline V gene lookup returns CDR1 MDHEN and CDR2 SYDVKM. V was shortened by 3 bases and J by 7 bases, with 21 bases between the two germline ends.

With respect to this clonotype: A much larger clone lies one base from this, so it may be a read error. The chain links TRBV12-3 or TRBV12-4 to TRBJ2-3; D may be TRBD1 or TRBD2 (6 bases each). The CDR3 is made up of 12 amino acids. With 6 bases removed from V and 8 bases from J, the gap between germline ends came to 12 bases. CDR3 region: CASSWGAGTQYF. In DNA form, the CDR3 reads TGTGCCAGCAGCTGGGGGGCAGGTACGCAGTATTTT.

This clonotype showed up just a few times. The chain links TRBV9 to TRBJ1-2; no definite D call. The V and J ends lost 0 bases and 1 base respectively, with 13 bases between them. From germline, CDR1 is SGDLS and CDR2 YYNGEE. The CDR3 is 16 amino acids. The CDR3 loop is CASSVGTDRGNYGYTF. In nucleotides, the CDR3 is TGTGCCAGCAGCGTAGGGACGGATCGGGGTAACTATGGCTACACCTTC.

This clonotype was observed many times. The chain is built from TRBV6-5 and TRBJ2-3; D remains unclear. With 0 bases removed from V and 3 bases from J, the gap between germline ends came to 10 bases. CDR3 length: 15 residues. Germline V CDR1 and CDR2: MNHEY, SVGAGI. The CDR3 bases are TGTGCCAGCAGTTACTCCAGTCTCGGAACAGATACGCAGTATTTT. Translated, it gives CASSYSSLGTDTQYF.

This clonotype came up a few times. V gene TRBV29-1 combines with J gene TRBJ2-1, with 7 bases aligning to TRBD2. The CDR3 covers 12 residues. The germline CDR1 and CDR2 sequences are SQVTM and ANQGSEA. V shed 4 bases, J shed 7 bases, and the junction held 4 bases outside the gene matches. The CDR3 region is CSVGEGRNEQFF. CDR3 nucleotides: TGCAGCGTTGGGGAGGGCAGGAATGAGCAGTTCTTC.